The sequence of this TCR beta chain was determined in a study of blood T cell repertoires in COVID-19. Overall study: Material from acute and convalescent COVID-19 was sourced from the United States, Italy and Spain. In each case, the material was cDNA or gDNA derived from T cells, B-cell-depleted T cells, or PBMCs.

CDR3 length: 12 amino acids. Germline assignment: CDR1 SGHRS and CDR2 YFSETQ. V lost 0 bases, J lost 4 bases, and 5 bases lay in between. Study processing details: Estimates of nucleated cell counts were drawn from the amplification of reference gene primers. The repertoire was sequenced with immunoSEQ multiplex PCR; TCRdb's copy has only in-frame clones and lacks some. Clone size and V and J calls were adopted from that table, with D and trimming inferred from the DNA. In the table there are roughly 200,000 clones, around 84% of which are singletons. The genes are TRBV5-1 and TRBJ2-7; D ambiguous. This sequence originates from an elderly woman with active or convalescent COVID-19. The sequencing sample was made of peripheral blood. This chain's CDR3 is CASSLVRYEQYF. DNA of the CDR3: TGCGCCAGCAGCTTGGTTAGATACGAGCAGTACTTC.